The rows below give T cell receptor beta chains drawn from one sample of a study of CD8+ T cells in alopecia areata. Data came from immunoSEQ multiplex PCR; TCRdb stores just in-frame clones and leaves some out. The repertoire holds about 200,000 clones, with 58% as singletons. The source material was CD4+ T cells sorted from blood, sampled at week 24, from a patient treated with tofacitinib. The receptors were sampled from a human donor with alopecia areata. Both conserved end residues are part of each CDR3. Fields, in order: J gene, D gene, clone size, V gene, CDR3 DNA, CDR3 protein. The D gene is left open where the match is weak. Not all rows give a size; the values are once, few, many and, for expanded clones, a class.

TRBJ1-2	.	.	TRBV27	TGTGCCAGCAGTTTAAAAGGACAGTTCTATGGCTACACCTTC	CASSLKGQFYGYTF
TRBJ2-3	TRBD2	few	TRBV7-9	TGTGCCAGCGACACTAGCGGGGCCGCAGATACGCAGTATTTT	CASDTSGAADTQYF
TRBJ2-5	.	.	TRBV9	TGTGCCAGCAGCGTAGTTGCAGAAGAGACCCAGTACTTC	CASSVVAEETQYF
TRBJ2-3	.	.	TRBV5-4	TGTGCCAGCACCTCTCCCGGGCACACAGATACGCAGTATTTT	CASTSPGHTDTQYF
TRBJ1-2	.	.	TRBV30	TGTGCCTGGAGTGTCAACCGGCTGGGCTACACCTTC	CAWSVNRLGYTF
TRBJ2-1	TRBD2	once	TRBV4-3	TGCGCCAGCAGCCCCGGGGCGGGGGGGGACAATGAGCAGTTCTTC	CASSPGAGGDNEQFF
TRBJ2-7	TRBD2	few	TRBV5-4	TGTGCCAGCAGTGACCGGGAGGCCTACGAGCAGTACTTC	CASSDREAYEQYF
TRBJ2-7	.	few	TRBV5-6	TGTGCCAGCAGCAACGGTGGGGCCTACGAGCAGTACTTC	CASSNGGAYEQYF
TRBJ2-3	TRBD1	.	TRBV20-1	TGCAGTGCCCTACAGGGGGATACGCAGTATTTT	CSALQGDTQYF
TRBJ1-5	.	.	TRBV6-6	TGTGCCAGCAGTTTAGACAGCCATCAGCCCCAGCATTTT	CASSLDSHQPQHF